Sequencing of this TCR beta chain was carried out in a study of OX40 agonist ivuxolimab in advanced cancers. Whole-study context: Patients received the agonistic anti-OX40 (CD134) antibody ivuxolimab. A history of anti-PD-1, anti-PD-L1 or anti-CTLA-4 therapy was acceptable, and about 40% had some.

Excluded were patients having autoimmune disease history or systemic immunosuppression. Peripheral blood came from all dose cohorts at three timepoints. Generated by immunoSEQ multiplex PCR, the TCRdb table keeps only in-frame clones and is missing some. The repertoire has 60,000 to 65,000 clones, more than 80% of them found once; the top ten carry 9.5% to 14%. The V end was cut by 6 bases, the J end by 6 bases, with 11 bases between. This CDR3 is 13 amino acids long. The V gene's germline CDR1 is SNHLY and CDR2 FYNNEI. The clonotype originates from an adult with an advanced solid tumor such as melanoma, head and neck, liver or kidney cancer. The chain combines TRBV2 with TRBJ2-2; possibly TRBD1 for D (6 bases). Source: CD4+ or CD8+ T cells sorted from blood, taken in a trial of the OX40 agonist ivuxolimab. In DNA, the CDR3 is TGTGCCAGCAGGTCACAGGGCGCCGGGGAGCTGTTTTTT. This codes for CASRSQGAGELFF.